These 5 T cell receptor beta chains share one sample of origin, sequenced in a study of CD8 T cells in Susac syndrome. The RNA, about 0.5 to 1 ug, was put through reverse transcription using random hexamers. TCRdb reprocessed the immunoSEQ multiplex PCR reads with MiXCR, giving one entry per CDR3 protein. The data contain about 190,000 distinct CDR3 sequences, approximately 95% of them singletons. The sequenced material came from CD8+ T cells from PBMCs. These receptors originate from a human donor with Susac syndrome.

The CDR3 region has the DNA TGTGCCTGGACAGGGACGGGGTCCTACAATGAGCAGTTCTTC. Protein: CAWTGTGSYNEQFF. The chain carries TRBV30 and TRBJ2-1; D may correspond to TRBD1 or TRBD2 (5 bases each). CDR1 is GTSNPN and CDR2 is SVGIG in the germline V gene (reference sequence). Between the trimmed V and J ends, which lost 4 bases and 1 base, there was a span of 11 bases. The length of the CDR3 is 14 residues.

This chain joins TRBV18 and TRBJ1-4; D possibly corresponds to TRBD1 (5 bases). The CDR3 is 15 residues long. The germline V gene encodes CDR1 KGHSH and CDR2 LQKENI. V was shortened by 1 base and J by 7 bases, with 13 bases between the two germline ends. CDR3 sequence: CASSPLGESFEKLFF. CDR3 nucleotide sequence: TGTGCCAGCTCACCACTGGGGGAGAGCTTTGAAAAACTGTTTTTT.

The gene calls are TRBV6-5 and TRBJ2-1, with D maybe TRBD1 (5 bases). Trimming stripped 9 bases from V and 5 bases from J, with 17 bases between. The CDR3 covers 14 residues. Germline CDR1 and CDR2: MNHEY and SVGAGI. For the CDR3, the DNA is TGTGCCAGTCGCATCAGGGTAGCTCACAATGAGCAGTTCTTC. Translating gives CASRIRVAHNEQFF.

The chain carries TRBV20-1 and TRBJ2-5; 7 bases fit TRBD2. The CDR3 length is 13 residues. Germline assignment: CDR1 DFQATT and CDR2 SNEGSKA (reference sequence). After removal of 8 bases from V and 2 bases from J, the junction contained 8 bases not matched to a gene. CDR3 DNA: TGCAGTTACTTGACTAGCTCTCAAGAGACCCAGTACTTC. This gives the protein CSYLTSSQETQYF.

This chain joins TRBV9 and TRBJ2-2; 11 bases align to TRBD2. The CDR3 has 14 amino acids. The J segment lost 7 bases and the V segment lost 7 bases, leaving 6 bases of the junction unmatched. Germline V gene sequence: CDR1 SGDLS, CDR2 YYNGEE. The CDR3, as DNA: TGTGCCAGCGCATTAGCGGGGGGGAGCGGGGAGCTGTTTTTT. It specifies CASALAGGSGELFF. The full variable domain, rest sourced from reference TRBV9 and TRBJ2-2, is DSGVTQTPKHLITATGQRVTLRCSPRSGDLSVYWYQQSLDQGLQFLIQYYNGEERAKGNILERFSAQQFPDLHSELNLSSLELGDSALYFCASALAGGSGELFFGEGSRLTVL.